The text below deals with one T cell receptor (beta chain). The sample comes from a study of shared clonotypes between healthy human individuals. V was clipped by 3 bases and J by 5 bases, with 16 bases between them. Germline assignment: CDR1 SSHAT and CDR2 FNYEAQ (reference sequence). The CDR3 sequence is 15 residues long. Sequencing was performed with immunoSEQ multiplex PCR; in TCRdb, only in-frame clones are kept and a portion is missing. The repertoire includes millions of clones, 85% to 95% of them detected once, and about 0.37% sits in the top ten. This chain joins TRBV7-7 and TRBJ2-5; the D gene is possibly TRBD2 (6 bases). The sample consisted of naive CD4+ T cells from PBMCs. Subset specified: CD45RA+ positively selected. The sequence was obtained from a man aged 18 to 30 in good health. Some clones in this sample may be carry-over from other donors' samples. CDR3 residues: CASSFGGALKETQYF. The CDR3, as DNA: TGTGCCAGCAGCTTTGGCGGGGCGTTAAAGGAGACCCAGTACTTC.